Presented here are 26 T cell receptor beta chains from one specimen sequenced in a study of T cell responses to AZD1222 COVID-19 vaccine. Sequenced by immunoSEQ multiplex PCR; TCRdb stores in-frame clones only, minus some. The sample includes 100,000 to 150,000 clones, around 87% of them seen just once. This specimen consisted of peripheral blood, obtained on day 0 of AZD1222 vaccination. These receptors all come from an adult in good health.

This chain joins TRBV7-9 and TRBJ2-7; D is unclear. Germline lookup yields CDR1 SEHNR and CDR2 FQNEAQ (reference sequence). This CDR3 has 13 amino acids. V dropped 5 bases and J dropped 2 bases, with 10 bases sitting between them. The CDR3 sequence: CASSPYSAYEQYF. CDR3 DNA: TGTGCCAGCAGCCCGTACAGTGCCTACGAGCAGTACTTC. Variable domain in full (rest from reference TRBV7-9 and TRBJ2-7): DTGVSQNPRHKITKRGQNVTFRCDPISEHNRLYWYRQTLGQGPEFLTYFQNEAQLEKSRLLSDRFSAERPKGSFSTLEIQRTEQGDSAMYLCASSPYSAYEQYFGPGTRLTVT.

The chain combines TRBV10-3 with TRBJ2-7; D uncertain. Trimming stripped 4 bases from V and 7 bases from J, with 8 bases between. Germline V CDR1 and CDR2: ENHRY, SYGVKD. This CDR3 comprises 11 residues. CDR3: CAISVGGEQYF. CDR3 bases: TGTGCCATCAGTGTTGGTGGGGAGCAGTACTTC.

This clone occurred once. DNA for the CDR3: TGTGCCAGCAGATGGTTAGCGGGGGACTACAATGAGCAGTTCTTC. Amino acids: CASRWLAGDYNEQFF. V and J are TRBV6-4 and TRBJ2-1, with 9 bases aligning to TRBD2. Unmatched junction bases numbered 6, after V lost 6 bases and J lost 3 bases. The germline V gene has CDR1 MRHNA and CDR2 SNTAGT. The CDR3 totals 15 residues.

V is TRBV6-1 and J is TRBJ1-5; perhaps TRBD1 as D (5 bases). The CDR3 is 14 residues long. The V end lost 2 bases, the J end lost 3 bases, and 8 bases lay between the germline ends. Germline CDR1 and CDR2: MNHNS and SASEGT. This chain's CDR3 is CASSERQSNQPQHF. In DNA form, the CDR3 reads TGTGCCAGCAGTGAACGACAGTCCAATCAGCCCCAGCATTTT.

The chain has TRBV21-1 and TRBJ2-6; the tabulated D call, TRBD2, remains unverified against the DNA. TRBV21-1 is flagged as a pseudogene. The CDR3 has 18 residues. The CDR3 nucleotides are TGTGCCAGCATGGAGCTCCCTCCGGGGGGGTCTGGGGCCAACGTCCTGACTTTC. It specifies CASMELPPGGSGANVLTF.

There are a few counts of this clone. The chain uses TRBV10-1 and TRBJ2-1; D gene unclear. Trimming took 6 bases from V and 7 from J, leaving 10 bases between them. Germline values: CDR1 WNHNN, CDR2 SYGVQD (reference sequence). CDR3 length equals 12 residues. In DNA, the CDR3 is TGCGCCAGCAGAGCCTCTAGGAATGAGCAGTTCTTC. Its protein is CASRASRNEQFF.

The chain carries TRBV7-6 and TRBJ2-6, with 7 positions matching TRBD1. The CDR3 has 16 residues. Unmatched junction bases numbered 3, after V lost 4 bases and J lost 0 bases. Germline V gene lookup returns CDR1 SGHVS and CDR2 FNYEAQ. CDR3 protein: CASSSTGDSGANVLTF. DNA for the CDR3: TGTGCCAGCAGCTCTACAGGGGACTCTGGGGCCAACGTCCTGACTTTC.

The chain is built from TRBV6-5 and TRBJ2-1; D is undetermined. Germline CDR1 reads MNHEY; CDR2 reads SVGAGI. CDR3 size: 14 residues. Trimming removed 2 bases at V and 15 bases at J, with 20 bases between. The CDR3 DNA reads TGTGCCAGCAGTTACACCCAACTCGGCCCGATCTGGTTCTTC. Translating it yields CASSYTQLGPIWFF.

V gene TRBV7-3 combines with J gene TRBJ2-1; the D gene is possibly TRBD2 (6 bases). Trimming removed 3 bases from V and 6 bases from J, with 9 bases in between. The germline CDR1 and CDR2 sequences are SGHTA and FQGTGA. The CDR3 is 13 amino acids. CDR3 bases: TGTGCCAGCAGCTTGGACTACTTCAATGAGCAGTTCTTC. This codes for CASSLDYFNEQFF.

The chain has TRBV10-3 and TRBJ1-2; TRBD1 is a possible D gene (5 bases). The germline CDR1 and CDR2 sequences are ENHRY and SYGVKD. Trimming pared 2 bases from V and 0 bases from J, leaving 10 bases between. The CDR3 length is 15 residues. CDR3 DNA sequence: TGTGCCATCAGTGAGAGAAGGGGTTCTAACTATGGCTACACCTTC. This encodes CAISERRGSNYGYTF.

The V gene is TRBV5-4, the J gene TRBJ2-3; TRBD2 aligns across 13 bases. Germline V lookup: CDR1 SGHNT, CDR2 YYREEE (reference sequence). This CDR3 contains 18 residues. V dropped 4 bases and J dropped 5; count of bases not matched to a gene: 13. CDR3 nucleotides: TGTGCCAGCAGCGCCGGACTAGCGGGGGCGTTGTTGGGAGATACGCAGTATTTT. It encodes CASSAGLAGALLGDTQYF.

This clone showed up many times. J is TRBJ2-5 and V is TRBV11-2; D is ambiguous. Germline V gene lookup returns CDR1 SGHAT and CDR2 FQNNGV. Trimming pared 2 bases from V and 0 bases from J, leaving 4 bases between. The CDR3 loop spans 13 amino acids. The CDR3 region is CASSLSHQETQYF. CDR3 in DNA: TGTGCCAGCAGCTTATCCCACCAAGAGACCCAGTACTTC.

This clone was recorded a few times. This sequence joins TRBV18 and TRBJ2-2, with D possibly matching TRBD1 (6 bases). This CDR3 is built from 14 residues. Per germline, CDR1 KGHSH and CDR2 LQKENI. Trimming shortened V by 3 bases and J by 3 bases, and 8 bases separated the two germline ends. DNA for the CDR3: TGTGCCAGCTCACCGGACAGCTACACCGGGGAGCTGTTTTTT. Translating gives CASSPDSYTGELFF. Looking up the rest from reference TRBV18 and TRBJ2-2 gives the full variable domain: NAGVMQNPRHLVRRRGQEARLRCSPMKGHSHVYWYRQLPEEGLKFMVYLQKENIIDESGMPKERFSAEFPKEGPSILRIQQVVRGDSAAYFCASSPDSYTGELFFGEGSRLTVL.

The V and J genes are TRBV5-1 and TRBJ2-7; 8 bases agree with TRBD1. The CDR3 is 13 amino acids. The ends lost 6 bases at V and 5 bases at J; junction bases unmatched: 7. Germline V lookup: CDR1 SGHRS, CDR2 YFSETQ. CDR3 sequence reads: CASTPTGEDEQYF. The CDR3, as DNA: TGCGCCAGCACCCCGACAGGGGAGGACGAGCAGTACTTC.

This clone was found a few times. The chain recombines TRBV19 with TRBJ1-1; D is ambiguous. In germline, CDR1 is LNHDA, CDR2 SQIVND (reference sequence). Deletions cut 0 bases from V and 1 base from J, with 9 bases between. There are 15 residues in the CDR3. The CDR3 here is CASSIDPRENTEAFF. The DNA for the CDR3 is TGTGCCAGTAGTATAGATCCGAGGGAGAACACTGAAGCTTTCTTT.

The chain couples TRBV6-5 to TRBJ1-1; D perhaps matches TRBD1 (6 bases). Trimming pared 5 bases from V and 5 bases from J, leaving 12 bases between. Germline assignment: CDR1 MNHEY and CDR2 SVGAGI. This CDR3 region has 13 residues. Here the CDR3 DNA reads TGTGCCAGCAGTCGTTCAGGGGAGACTGAAGCTTTCTTT. It encodes CASSRSGETEAFF.

The CDR3 loop is CASSLDRVADTQYF. The CDR3 DNA is TGCGCCAGCAGCTTGGATAGGGTCGCAGATACGCAGTATTTT. The chain has TRBV5-1 and TRBJ2-3; D not resolved. Germline CDR1 and CDR2: SGHRS and YFSETQ. This CDR3 has 14 residues. V was shortened by 0 bases and J by 4 bases, with 9 bases between the two germline ends.

This chain uses TRBV2 with TRBJ2-1; 8 bases agree with TRBD2. The CDR3 has 16 amino acids. Trimming took 6 bases from V and 5 from J; bases not matched to a gene: 12. Germline values: CDR1 SNHLY, CDR2 FYNNEI. This CDR3 reads CASSPSAREVNNEQFF. In DNA, the CDR3 is TGTGCCAGCAGCCCCTCCGCGCGGGAGGTCAACAATGAGCAGTTCTTC.

This chain links TRBV19 with TRBJ1-2; unclear D gene. V dropped 0 bases and J dropped 0 bases, with 11 bases sitting between them. CDR1 is LNHDA and CDR2 is SQIVND in the germline V gene (reference sequence). The CDR3 loop spans 16 amino acids. The CDR3 bases are TGTGCCAGTAGTATAGATGGGAGAAAAGCTAACTATGGCTACACCTTC. Translating gives CASSIDGRKANYGYTF.

This clone has a handful of counts. This sequence joins TRBV19 and TRBJ1-2; no clear D gene. V gave up 4 bases and J gave up 3 bases, with 15 bases separating them. The CDR3 contains 15 residues. In germline, CDR1 is LNHDA, CDR2 SQIVND (reference sequence). CDR3: CASSTISRRDYGYTF. The CDR3 DNA sequence: TGTGCCAGTAGTACGATCTCCCGGAGGGACTATGGCTACACCTTC.

This clone was detected a few times. The chain is built from TRBV14 and TRBJ2-2; D is undetermined. The CDR3 covers 17 residues. In germline, CDR1 is SGHDN, CDR2 FVKESK. Trimming removed 4 bases from V and 4 bases from J, with 19 bases in between. CDR3 amino acids: CASSLVLGIWGTGELFF. For the CDR3, the DNA is TGTGCCAGCAGCCTAGTGTTGGGGATATGGGGCACCGGGGAGCTGTTTTTT.

J is TRBJ2-5 and V is TRBV7-2, with D unresolved. CDR3 size: 14 residues. Germline V gives CDR1 SGHTA, CDR2 FQGNSA. Trimming stripped 2 bases from V and 5 bases from J, with 12 bases between. The CDR3 loop is CASSLNFVPETQYF. In DNA, the CDR3 is TGTGCCAGCAGCTTAAACTTCGTACCCGAGACCCAGTACTTC.

This clone was seen a single time. The chain is built from TRBV28 and TRBJ1-1; the match to TRBD1 covers 9 bases. Per germline, CDR1 MDHEN and CDR2 SYDVKM. J lost 1 base, V lost 6 bases, and 6 bases had no gene match. The CDR3 is 15 residues long. CDR3 residues: CASSQPTGGNTEAFF. CDR3 nucleotides: TGTGCCAGCAGCCAACCGACAGGGGGGAACACTGAAGCTTTCTTT.

V is TRBV7-8 and J is TRBJ2-3, with TRBD2 identical over 9 bases. The V segment lost 5 bases and the J segment 3 bases; nucleotides outside the gene matches: 9. CDR1 is SGHVS, CDR2 FQNEAQ, per germline. This CDR3 comprises 16 residues. The DNA for the CDR3 is TGTGCCAGCAGCGAATGGAGCGGGAGGTCGACAGATACGCAGTATTTT. This encodes CASSEWSGRSTDTQYF.

Only one count was recorded for this clone. The rearrangement uses TRBV30 and TRBJ1-5; TRBD1 might be the D (5 bases). CDR3 size: 17 residues. Trimming took off 5 bases at V and 4 bases at J, with 24 bases between the two ends. Looked up from germline, CDR1 is GTSNPN and CDR2 is SVGIG (reference sequence). CDR3 loop: CAWDTGTALGENQPQHF. Here the CDR3 DNA reads TGTGCCTGGGACACCGGGACGGCTTTGGGGGAAAATCAGCCCCAGCATTTT.

This clone was observed a single time. This chain connects TRBV19 to TRBJ1-3; a weak D match, TRBD1 (5 bases). V was cut by 5 bases and J by 0 bases, with 11 bases left in between. Germline CDR1 reads LNHDA; CDR2 reads SQIVND (reference sequence). The CDR3 totals 15 residues. The CDR3 is CASSLGPNSGNTIYF. As DNA, the CDR3 is TGTGCCAGTAGTTTGGGACCGAACTCTGGAAACACCATATATTTT.